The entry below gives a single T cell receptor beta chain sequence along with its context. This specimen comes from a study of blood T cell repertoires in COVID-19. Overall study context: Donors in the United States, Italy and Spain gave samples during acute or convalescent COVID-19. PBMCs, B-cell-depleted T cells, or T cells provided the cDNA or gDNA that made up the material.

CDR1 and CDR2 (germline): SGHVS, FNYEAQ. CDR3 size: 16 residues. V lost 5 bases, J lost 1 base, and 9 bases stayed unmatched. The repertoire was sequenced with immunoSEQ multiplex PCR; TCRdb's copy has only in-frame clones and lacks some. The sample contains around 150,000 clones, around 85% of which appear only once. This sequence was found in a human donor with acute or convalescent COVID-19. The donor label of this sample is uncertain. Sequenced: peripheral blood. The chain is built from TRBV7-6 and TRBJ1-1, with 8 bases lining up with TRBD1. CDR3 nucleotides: TGTGCCAGCAGCACTCAGGGGGCGAATTGGAACACTGAAGCTTTCTTT. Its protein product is CASSTQGANWNTEAFF.